These 18 T cell receptor beta chains share one sample of origin, sequenced in a study of OX40 agonist ivuxolimab in advanced cancers. Clones were read by immunoSEQ multiplex PCR, and TCRdb kept only the in-frame ones, dropping some. The sample holds roughly 99,000 clones, under 95% seen once. The specimen was CD4+ or CD8+ T cells sorted from blood, collected in a trial of the OX40 agonist ivuxolimab. All receptors derive from an adult with an advanced solid tumor such as melanoma, head and neck, liver or kidney cancer.

The chain joins TRBV5-1 to TRBJ2-3, with 14 bases lining up with TRBD2. CDR3 length: 16 amino acids. V lost 4 bases and J lost 5; bases outside the gene matches: 6. Germline V gives CDR1 SGHRS, CDR2 YFSETQ. The CDR3 bases are TGCGCCAGCAGCCTGGGACTAGCGGGAGAGGGAGATACGCAGTATTTT. Translating gives CASSLGLAGEGDTQYF.

The V call is TRBV5-1, the J call TRBJ2-2; D possibly corresponds to TRBD2 (5 bases). Germline loops: CDR1 SGHRS, CDR2 YFSETQ. V was clipped by 0 bases and J by 4 bases, with 10 bases between them. This CDR3 spans 15 amino acids. CDR3 sequence (DNA): TGCGCCAGCAGCTTGGGTGGCGGGCCCACCGGGGAGCTGTTTTTT. Translated: CASSLGGGPTGELFF. Complete variable domain (other parts from reference TRBV5-1 and TRBJ2-2): KAGVTQTPRYLIKTRGQQVTLSCSPISGHRSVSWYQQTPGQGLQFLFEYFSETQRNKGNFPGRFSGRQFSNSRSEMNVSTLELGDSALYLCASSLGGGPTGELFFGEGSRLTVL.

The CDR3 bases are TGTGCCAGCAGCGGCGCCGGGACTAGGGGCACAGATACGCAGTATTTT. Translating it yields CASSGAGTRGTDTQYF. The genes are TRBV28 and TRBJ2-3; 8 bases are shared with TRBD2. Germline V gene lookup returns CDR1 MDHEN and CDR2 SYDVKM. The V segment lost 6 bases and the J segment 1 base; nucleotides outside the gene matches: 9. The CDR3 is made up of 16 amino acids. The entire variable domain, with the rest obtained from reference TRBV28 and TRBJ2-3, is as follows: DVKVTQSSRYLVKRTGEKVFLECVQDMDHENMFWYRQDPGLGLRLIYFSYDVKMKEKGDIPEGYSVSREKKERFSLILESASTNQTSMYLCASSGAGTRGTDTQYFGPGTRLTVL.

This chain uses TRBV5-4 with TRBJ2-7; 7 bases map to TRBD1. The CDR3 covers 14 residues. Trimming took 4 bases from V and 6 from J; bases not matched to a gene: 10. Germline assignment: CDR1 SGHNT and CDR2 YYREEE (reference sequence). CDR3 sequence: CASSTGQREAEQYF. CDR3 DNA: TGTGCCAGCAGCACGGGACAGCGTGAGGCCGAGCAGTACTTC.

V usage is TRBV10-3 and J usage is TRBJ1-1; D unresolved. CDR3 length: 11 amino acids. The germline gives CDR1 ENHRY, CDR2 SYGVKD. V lost 7 bases, J lost 5 bases, and 8 bases lay in between. CDR3 residues: CAITDGTEAFF. The CDR3, as DNA: TGTGCCATCACCGACGGTACTGAAGCTTTCTTT.

This clone was detected only a few times. The J gene is TRBJ2-7, the V gene TRBV7-9; D ambiguous. Germline assignment: CDR1 SEHNR and CDR2 FQNEAQ (reference sequence). Between the trimmed V and J ends, which lost 3 bases and 0 bases, there was a span of 9 bases. CDR3 length equals 14 residues. CDR3 coding DNA: TGTGCCAGCAGCTTCAGGACGTCCTCCTACGAGCAGTACTTC. Its protein is CASSFRTSSYEQYF.

The V gene is TRBV18, the J gene TRBJ1-5, with D unclear. V lost 3 bases to trimming and J lost 0 bases, with 9 bases between them. The CDR3 runs 15 residues. CDR1 and CDR2 from the germline V gene are KGHSH and LQKENI. The CDR3 region has the DNA TGTGCCAGCTCACCGGGCGGTGATAGCAATCAGCCCCAGCATTTT. Protein: CASSPGGDSNQPQHF.

The chain couples TRBV7-6 to TRBJ2-1, with D hard to call. This CDR3 contains 15 residues. Germline lookup yields CDR1 SGHVS and CDR2 FNYEAQ. The V end lost 2 bases, the J end lost 5 bases, and 13 bases lay between the germline ends. CDR3 DNA sequence: TGTGCCAGCAGCTTAATGGCTACAAATAACAATGAGCAGTTCTTC. Its protein product is CASSLMATNNNEQFF.

The chain joins TRBV7-6 to TRBJ2-5; tentative D call: TRBD2 (6 bases). V dropped 1 base and J dropped 2 bases, with 14 bases sitting between them. The CDR3 runs 16 residues. From germline, CDR1 is SGHVS and CDR2 FNYEAQ. CDR3 loop: CASSLGGAGLQETQYF. The CDR3 coding sequence is TGTGCCAGCAGCTTAGGTGGAGCGGGCCTTCAAGAGACCCAGTACTTC.

The chain carries TRBV4-3 and TRBJ2-7; 8 bases map to TRBD1. The germline V gene has CDR1 LGHNA and CDR2 YSLEER. Trimming removed 0 bases from V and 3 bases from J; junction bases left unmatched: 4. The CDR3 is made up of 15 amino acids. The CDR3 loop is CASSQEGTGSYEQYF. CDR3 coding DNA: TGCGCCAGCAGCCAAGAGGGGACAGGCAGCTACGAGCAGTACTTC.

The rearrangement uses TRBV27 and TRBJ2-3; no clear D. This CDR3 comprises 11 residues. V was cut by 2 bases and J by 5 bases, with 2 bases left in between. CDR1 and CDR2 (germline): MNHEY, SMNVEV (reference sequence). CDR3 bases: TGTGCCAGCAGTTTAGAAGATACGCAGTATTTT. Translation: CASSLEDTQYF.

The V gene is TRBV5-4, the J gene TRBJ2-2; D is unclear. Trimming took 0 bases from V and 3 from J, leaving 3 bases between them. Germline values: CDR1 SGHNT, CDR2 YYREEE (reference sequence). The CDR3 sequence is 13 residues long. CDR3 residues: CASSLDDTGELFF. CDR3 DNA sequence: TGTGCCAGCAGCTTGGACGACACCGGGGAGCTGTTTTTT.

V is TRBV28 and J is TRBJ2-1, with 12 bases lining up with TRBD1. With 7 bases clipped from V and 3 bases from J, the junction kept 13 bases outside the gene matches. The CDR3 is made up of 18 amino acids. Looked up from germline, CDR1 is MDHEN and CDR2 is SYDVKM. CDR3 protein: CASTKGGGQGAGYNEQFF. DNA of the CDR3: TGTGCCAGCACCAAAGGGGGGGGACAGGGGGCCGGCTACAATGAGCAGTTCTTC. Looking up the rest from reference TRBV28 and TRBJ2-1 gives the full variable domain: DVKVTQSSRYLVKRTGEKVFLECVQDMDHENMFWYRQDPGLGLRLIYFSYDVKMKEKGDIPEGYSVSREKKERFSLILESASTNQTSMYLCASTKGGGQGAGYNEQFFGPGTRLTVL.

This clone occurred a few times. The rearrangement uses TRBV28 and TRBJ1-5; D is undetermined. The CDR3 contains 11 residues. Germline CDR1 MDHEN, CDR2 SYDVKM. The V end lost 3 bases, the J end lost 4 bases, and 1 base lay between the germline ends. DNA for the CDR3: TGTGCCAGCAGTTTTAATCAGCCCCAGCATTTT. It codes for CASSFNQPQHF.

This rearrangement joins TRBV28 to TRBJ2-1, with 8 bases matching TRBD2. This CDR3 region has 14 residues. Germline V gives CDR1 MDHEN, CDR2 SYDVKM. V dropped 5 bases and J dropped 2; count of bases not matched to a gene: 2. The CDR3, as DNA: TGTGCCAGCAGTCGTAGCGGGACCTACAATGAGCAGTTCTTC. Encoded protein: CASSRSGTYNEQFF.

The chain recombines TRBV28 with TRBJ2-1; 10 positions agree with TRBD1. Trimming removed 6 bases from V and 4 bases from J; junction bases left unmatched: 9. CDR1 and CDR2 (germline): MDHEN, SYDVKM. This CDR3 comprises 16 residues. The CDR3 DNA follows: TGTGCCAGCAGCGGGGGACAGGGGCGTAAGTACAATGAGCAGTTCTTC. Protein: CASSGGQGRKYNEQFF.

The rearrangement links TRBV28 to TRBJ1-2, with 8 bases identical to TRBD1. CDR3 length: 14 amino acids. CDR1 is MDHEN and CDR2 is SYDVKM in the germline V gene. J was trimmed by 7 bases and V by 0 bases; bases with no gene match: 4. The CDR3 is CASSLWTGAGGYTF. CDR3 nucleotides: TGTGCCAGCAGTTTATGGACAGGGGCGGGTGGCTACACCTTC.

The chain couples TRBV5-1 to TRBJ2-5, with D possibly being TRBD2 (6 bases). The germline gives CDR1 SGHRS, CDR2 YFSETQ. The CDR3 has 13 residues. Trimming removed 0 bases at V and 4 bases at J, with 7 bases between. The CDR3 bases are TGCGCCAGCAGCTTGGTGGGGGGAGAGACCCAGTACTTC. Protein sequence: CASSLVGGETQYF.